This entry lists 27 T cell receptor beta chains sequenced from one sample in a study of T-cell reconstitution after alpha-beta-depleted transplantation in children. Unique molecular identifiers featured in how the TCRbeta library was prepared. One entry per CDR3 protein results from TCRdb running MiXCR on the PCR reads. The sample consists of a few hundred thousand distinct CDR3 sequences, about a fifth of them appearing once. Source: PBMCs from the stem cell graft donor, taken from the stem cell graft. The origin of the receptors is a human donor who donated a stem cell graft to a child with acute myeloid leukemia.

The chain combines TRBV3-1 with TRBJ2-5; D is ambiguous. The V end lost 0 bases, the J end lost 1 base, and 12 bases lay between the germline ends. CDR3 size: 16 residues. Germline CDR1 and CDR2: LGHDT and YNNKEL (reference sequence). CDR3 in amino acids: CASSQDFRHSQETQYF. For the CDR3, the DNA is TGTGCCAGCAGCCAAGATTTTCGACACTCCCAAGAGACCCAGTACTTC.

Many counts were recorded for this clonotype. This rearrangement joins TRBV28 to TRBJ2-7; the D gene is possibly TRBD1 (6 bases). The V end lost 5 bases, the J end lost 5 bases, and 10 bases lay between the germline ends. The CDR3 runs to 12 residues. Per germline, CDR1 MDHEN and CDR2 SYDVKM. The CDR3 loop is CASSEGVHEQYF. The CDR3 DNA is TGTGCCAGCAGTGAGGGGGTCCACGAGCAGTACTTC. Looking up the rest from reference TRBV28 and TRBJ2-7 gives the full variable domain: DVKVTQSSRYLVKRTGEKVFLECVQDMDHENMFWYRQDPGLGLRLIYFSYDVKMKEKGDIPEGYSVSREKKERFSLILESASTNQTSMYLCASSEGVHEQYFGPGTRLTVT.

V usage is TRBV10-2 and J usage is TRBJ1-5; D ambiguous. CDR3 length: 15 residues. CDR1 is WSHSY, CDR2 SAAADI, per germline. V was trimmed by 0 bases and J by 4 bases, leaving 10 bases between them. The CDR3 reads CASSESRVRNQPQHF. In nucleotides, the CDR3 is TGCGCCAGCAGTGAGTCAAGGGTGAGAAATCAGCCCCAGCATTTT.

Ten or more counts support this clonotype. This chain links TRBV15 with TRBJ2-1; perhaps TRBD2 as D (6 bases). This CDR3 comprises 19 residues. Trimming removed 0 bases from V and 5 bases from J, with 23 bases in between. The germline V gene encodes CDR1 LNHNV and CDR2 YYDKDF (reference sequence). In DNA, the CDR3 is TGTGCCACCAGCAGAGAATCCCTCCTACTAGCAGGCCCGAACAATGAGCAGTTCTTC. It specifies CATSRESLLLAGPNNEQFF.

This clonotype has a handful of counts. The V gene is TRBV7-6, the J gene TRBJ2-7, with D maybe TRBD2 (5 bases). The CDR3 loop spans 14 amino acids. V shed 5 bases and J shed 1 base, with 12 bases lying between them. Germline lookup yields CDR1 SGHVS and CDR2 FNYEAQ. The CDR3 sequence: CASSPERQSYEQYF. The CDR3 bases are TGTGCCAGCAGCCCAGAGCGGCAGTCCTACGAGCAGTACTTC.

The J gene is TRBJ2-1, the V gene TRBV6-1; TRBD2 might be the D (5 bases). The CDR3 has 15 amino acids. Germline loops: CDR1 MNHNS, CDR2 SASEGT. Trimming left V 6 bases short and J 0 bases short, with 12 bases between. The CDR3: CASRLLGSSYNEQFF. Here the CDR3 DNA reads TGTGCCAGCAGGCTACTAGGGAGCTCCTACAATGAGCAGTTCTTC.

The chain carries TRBV20-1 and TRBJ2-4, with TRBD1 matching over 12 bases. The CDR3 has 17 residues. In germline, CDR1 is DFQATT, CDR2 SNEGSKA (reference sequence). The V and J ends lost 6 bases and 0 bases, in that order; junction bases with no gene match: 9. CDR3 sequence: CSAGRDRGQGAKNIQYF. The CDR3 nucleotides read TGCAGTGCGGGCCGGGACAGGGGGCAAGGAGCCAAAAACATTCAGTACTTC.

The chain recombines TRBV5-5 with TRBJ2-7; 9 nucleotides line up with TRBD1. The CDR3 runs to 15 residues. Germline trimming cut 3 bases from V and 5 bases from J; bases unmatched to any gene: 9. Germline loops: CDR1 SGHKS, CDR2 YYEKEE (reference sequence). CDR3 in DNA: TGTGCCAGCAGCTCACCTGACAGGGGGATAAACGAGCAGTACTTC. Encoded protein: CASSSPDRGINEQYF.

In this sample, this clonotype turned up a few times. The rearrangement links TRBV20-1 to TRBJ2-1, with no clear D. V lost 0 bases, J lost 2 bases, and 11 bases lay in between. The CDR3 loop spans 15 amino acids. The V gene's germline CDR1 is DFQATT and CDR2 SNEGSKA (reference sequence). This chain's CDR3 is CSARDKGTAYNEQFF. The DNA of the CDR3 is TGCAGTGCTAGAGATAAGGGAACGGCCTACAATGAGCAGTTCTTC.

The chain links TRBV10-2 to TRBJ2-3, with TRBD2 matching 9 bases. With V trimmed by 4 bases and J by 1 base, 15 bases remained unmatched. This CDR3 is built from 19 residues. The V gene's germline CDR1 is WSHSY and CDR2 SAAADI. The chain's CDR3 is CASSAFFAGGPVGTDTQYF. CDR3 sequence (DNA): TGCGCCAGCAGTGCCTTCTTTGCGGGAGGGCCTGTAGGCACAGATACGCAGTATTTT.

V is TRBV12-3 or TRBV12-4 and J is TRBJ2-1; D remains ambiguous. The V gene lost 0 bases and the J gene lost 9 bases, with 12 bases spanning the gap. The CDR3 is 14 amino acids. In DNA, the CDR3 is TGTGCCAGCAGTTTAGCGCTCGGCCATAGTGAGCAGTTCTTC. Amino acid sequence: CASSLALGHSEQFF.

In the case of this clonotype: No conserved phenylalanine or tryptophan is present at the end of the CDR3, so a read error is the likely explanation. The chain uses TRBV27 and TRBJ1-1; 7 bases fit TRBD1. The CDR3 runs to 17 residues. J was trimmed by 1 base and V by 5 bases; bases with no gene match: 13. Germline V gene sequence: CDR1 MNHEY, CDR2 SMNVEV (reference sequence). The CDR3 spells CASSPTLYRDRNTEAFC. For the CDR3, the DNA is TGTGCCAGCAGTCCGACCCTATACCGGGACAGGAACACTGAAGCTTTCTGT.

The V gene is TRBV6-5, the J gene TRBJ1-5; maybe TRBD1 (6 bases). Trimming left V 5 bases short and J 4 bases short, with 15 bases between. The CDR3 consists of 15 residues. Germline values: CDR1 MNHEY, CDR2 SVGAGI. CDR3: CASSNQRGLNQPQHF. Here the CDR3 DNA reads TGTGCCAGCAGTAACCAAAGGGGGTTAAATCAGCCCCAGCATTTT.

This clonotype was detected ten times or more. V usage is TRBV20-1 and J usage is TRBJ2-7; D is ambiguous. V was cut by 6 bases and J by 2 bases, with 14 bases left in between. CDR1 and CDR2 from the germline V gene are DFQATT and SNEGSKA (reference sequence). The CDR3 loop spans 13 amino acids. CDR3 region: CSASPGSTYEQYF. CDR3 nucleotides: TGCAGTGCCTCCCCTGGATCCACCTACGAGCAGTACTTC.

J is TRBJ1-1 and V is TRBV5-1, with TRBD1 as a possible D gene (6 bases). Per germline, CDR1 SGHRS and CDR2 YFSETQ. The CDR3 totals 16 residues. V was shortened by 9 bases and J by 5 bases, with 26 bases between the two germline ends. CDR3: CATQQQPGAEGTEAFF. In nucleotides, the CDR3 is TGCGCCACCCAACAGCAGCCGGGGGCGGAGGGAACTGAAGCTTTCTTT.

This clonotype was seen many times. The V gene is TRBV19, the J gene TRBJ1-5; no clear D gene. From germline, CDR1 is LNHDA and CDR2 SQIVND (reference sequence). Trimming cost V 7 bases and J 2 bases, with 24 bases left between them. The CDR3 is 18 amino acids. This chain's CDR3 is CASNPPGRAGYGNQPQHF. DNA for the CDR3: TGTGCCAGTAACCCTCCGGGCCGGGCGGGCTATGGCAATCAGCCCCAGCATTTT.

V and J are TRBV25-1 and TRBJ2-3; D is unresolved. The germline V and J ends were trimmed by 0 bases and 5 bases, with 6 bases remaining between them. The CDR3 has 13 amino acids. Germline loops: CDR1 MGHDK, CDR2 SYGVNS. For the CDR3, the DNA is TGTGCCAGCAGTGAATATGAGAAAGATACGCAGTATTTT. This sequence encodes CASSEYEKDTQYF.

The chain uses TRBV9 and TRBJ2-7; 8 bases fit TRBD2. V shed 4 bases, J shed 4 bases, and the junction held 10 bases outside the gene matches. The germline gives CDR1 SGDLS, CDR2 YYNGEE. CDR3 length: 15 residues. CDR3 amino acids: CASSPEVAGTYEQYF. In nucleotides, the CDR3 is TGTGCCAGCAGCCCCGAGGTAGCGGGAACATACGAGCAGTACTTC.

This clonotype has at least ten counts. The genes are TRBV20-1 and TRBJ1-6, with D hard to call. The CDR3 has 11 amino acids. Germline values: CDR1 DFQATT, CDR2 SNEGSKA (reference sequence). V was cut by 3 bases and J by 16 bases, with 13 bases left in between. The CDR3 DNA is TGCAGTGCTAGTCCAGGTGTAACTCTCCACTTT. Translation gives CSASPGVTLHF.

This clonotype was observed at least ten times. The rearrangement uses TRBV10-2 and TRBJ2-1; D is unresolved. Between the trimmed V and J ends, which lost 1 base and 8 bases, there was a span of 9 bases. Looked up from germline, CDR1 is WSHSY and CDR2 is SAAADI. The CDR3 length is 13 residues. The CDR3 DNA reads TGCGCCAGCAGTGAGTTGACCCCTGATGAGCAGTTCTTC. Translating gives CASSELTPDEQFF.

In DNA form, the CDR3 reads TGCAGTGCTAGGCTGGAACCGGGGGAGACCCAGTACTTC. Translated, it gives CSARLEPGETQYF. V usage is TRBV20-1 and J usage is TRBJ2-5; D possibly corresponds to TRBD2 (5 bases). With 3 bases removed from V and 5 bases from J, the gap between germline ends came to 13 bases. The germline gives CDR1 DFQATT, CDR2 SNEGSKA (reference sequence). This CDR3 is built from 13 residues.

This clonotype was recorded a few times. The chain recombines TRBV20-1 with TRBJ2-1; tentatively, D is TRBD1 (5 bases). Germline V gene data show CDR1 as DFQATT and CDR2 as SNEGSKA (reference sequence). The CDR3 is 13 residues long. The ends were cut back, 5 bases at V and 5 bases at J, with 13 bases in the middle. The CDR3 DNA reads as TGCAGTGCTCGACAGCCAATGCACAATGAGCAGTTCTTC. Its translation: CSARQPMHNEQFF.

This clonotype has more than one count but fewer than ten. This chain joins TRBV27 and TRBJ2-7, with 7 nucleotides matching TRBD2. CDR3 length: 15 amino acids. The junction had 10 bases not matched to a gene; V was cut back by 6 bases and J by 2 bases. Germline values: CDR1 MNHEY, CDR2 SMNVEV (reference sequence). CDR3 DNA: TGTGCCAGCAGCCTTTTCGGGACTATAGCCTACGAGCAGTACTTC. This gives the protein CASSLFGTIAYEQYF.

This clonotype was picked up many times. This chain joins TRBV20-1 and TRBJ2-7, with D unresolved. The CDR3 is 15 residues long. Germline V CDR1 and CDR2: DFQATT, SNEGSKA (reference sequence). V was shortened by 3 bases and J by 7 bases, with 22 bases between the two germline ends. The CDR3 sequence is CSASSWGLVGGEQYF. The CDR3 DNA reads as TGCAGTGCTAGTAGTTGGGGTCTCGTCGGTGGGGAGCAGTACTTC.

The V call is TRBV6-5, the J call TRBJ1-6, with TRBD1 matching over 7 bases. V shed 6 bases and J 6 bases; nucleotides not matched to a gene: 5. This CDR3 is 14 amino acids long. From germline, CDR1 is MNHEY and CDR2 SVGAGI. The DNA of the CDR3 is TGTGCCAGCAGAAGGGACAGTTTTAATTCACCCCTCCACTTT. It codes for CASRRDSFNSPLHF.

This clonotype was recorded a few times. The rearrangement links TRBV7-8 to TRBJ2-7; 7 nucleotides match TRBD1. The V gene's germline CDR1 is SGHVS and CDR2 FQNEAQ. V dropped 2 bases and J dropped 0; count of bases not matched to a gene: 7. The CDR3 totals 16 residues. CDR3 residues: CASSLREGQTSYEQYF. DNA for the CDR3: TGTGCCAGCAGCTTAAGAGAGGGACAGACCTCCTACGAGCAGTACTTC.

This CDR3 is CASSQEKGLAGLEQYF. The CDR3 DNA sequence: TGCGCCAGCAGCCAAGAAAAGGGACTAGCGGGGCTCGAGCAGTACTTC. The V and J genes are TRBV4-1 and TRBJ2-7; 13 nucleotides agree with TRBD2. The germline V gene has CDR1 MGHRA and CDR2 YSYEKL. This CDR3 contains 16 residues. V was pared by 0 bases and J by 6 bases, with 5 bases of the junction left unmatched.